This is a list of T cell receptor beta chains from one sample in a study of CD8 T cells in ankylosing spondylitis. TCRdb re-called the 5' RACE reads with MiXCR, one entry per CDR3 protein. The table shows 150,000 to 200,000 distinct CDR3 sequences, with over 10% occurring only once. The sample was blood, either unsorted or a sorted T cell fraction (not recorded which). The receptors derive from a female donor with ankylosing spondylitis or in good health (not recorded which). Each CDR3 is given with its conserved first and last residue. The D gene is left open where the match is weak. The size field is filled for only some rows; it gives once, few, many or a size class.

cdr3_nt: TGTGCCAGCAGCTTAGAGGCAGGGGGAATCTACGAGCAGTACTTC
cdr3_aa: CASSLEAGGIYEQYF
v_call: TRBV7-8
cdr3_length: 15
j_call: TRBJ2-7
clone_size: .
d_call: TRBD1

cdr3_nt: TGTGCCAGCAGTTACCCCCAGTCGGCAGAAGGGGATCAGCCCCAGCATTTT
cdr3_aa: CASSYPQSAEGDQPQHF
v_call: TRBV6-7
cdr3_length: 17
j_call: TRBJ1-5
clone_size: few
d_call: .

cdr3_nt: TGTGCCAGCAGTTACACGATCCGGGACAGGGCAAACTATGGCTACACCTTC
cdr3_aa: CASSYTIRDRANYGYTF
v_call: TRBV6-5
cdr3_length: 17
j_call: TRBJ1-2
clone_size: many
d_call: TRBD1

cdr3_nt: TGTGCCAGCAGGCGGACAGTGAATAGCAATCAGCCCCAGCATTTT
cdr3_aa: CASRRTVNSNQPQHF
v_call: TRBV6-1
cdr3_length: 15
j_call: TRBJ1-5
clone_size: many
d_call: .

cdr3_nt: TGTGCCATCAGTGGTGCTAGCGGATACAATGAGCAGTTCTTC
cdr3_aa: CAISGASGYNEQFF
v_call: TRBV10-3
cdr3_length: 14
j_call: TRBJ2-1
clone_size: many
d_call: TRBD2

cdr3_nt: TGTGCGGCAGGGAGGGCGGGCACCGGGGAGCTGTTTTTT
cdr3_aa: CAAGRAGTGELFF
v_call: TRBV3-1
cdr3_length: 13
j_call: TRBJ2-2
clone_size: few
d_call: TRBD2

cdr3_nt: TGTGCCAGCAGCCAAGATGATCGAATAGCGGGAGGAAGACAAGAGACCCAGTACTTC
cdr3_aa: CASSQDDRIAGGRQETQYF
v_call: TRBV4-2
cdr3_length: 19
j_call: TRBJ2-5
clone_size: few
d_call: TRBD2

cdr3_nt: TGCAGTGCTATGACAGGGACGGAAGAGACCCAGTACTTC
cdr3_aa: CSAMTGTEETQYF
v_call: TRBV20-1
cdr3_length: 13
j_call: TRBJ2-5
clone_size: few
d_call: TRBD1

cdr3_nt: TGTGCCAGCAGCTTAGGATCTACTGAAGCTTTCTTT
cdr3_aa: CASSLGSTEAFF
v_call: TRBV7-2
cdr3_length: 12
j_call: TRBJ1-1
clone_size: many
d_call: .

cdr3_nt: TGCGCCAGCAGCCCGACAGGGGGCAACACCGGGGAGCTGTTTTTT
cdr3_aa: CASSPTGGNTGELFF
v_call: TRBV5-1
cdr3_length: 15
j_call: TRBJ2-2
clone_size: .
d_call: TRBD1

cdr3_nt: TGTGCCAGCCCTAAGACGGACAGGGAGCGGAGCAATGAGCAGTTCTTC
cdr3_aa: CASPKTDRERSNEQFF
v_call: TRBV21-1
cdr3_length: 16
j_call: TRBJ2-1
clone_size: many
d_call: .

cdr3_nt: TGTGCCAGCAGTTTAGGGACCCAAGGGGAGCAGTACTTC
cdr3_aa: CASSLGTQGEQYF
v_call: TRBV12-3/TRBV12-4
cdr3_length: 13
j_call: TRBJ2-7
clone_size: .
d_call: .

cdr3_nt: TGTGCCAGCAGTATACAGGGGGGGGGCCAGCCCCAGCATTTT
cdr3_aa: CASSIQGGGQPQHF
v_call: TRBV6-5
cdr3_length: 14
j_call: TRBJ1-5
clone_size: few
d_call: TRBD1

cdr3_nt: TGTGCCAGCAGCCCCCAATCTAGTTCCTACGAGCAGTACTTC
cdr3_aa: CASSPQSSSYEQYF
v_call: TRBV7-2
cdr3_length: 14
j_call: TRBJ2-7
clone_size: many
d_call: .

cdr3_nt: TGTGCCAGCAGCTTCGGGGCTAGGGGGGCCTCTAGCACAGATACGCAGTATTTT
cdr3_aa: CASSFGARGASSTDTQYF
v_call: TRBV7-9
cdr3_length: 18
j_call: TRBJ2-3
clone_size: many
d_call: .

cdr3_nt: TGTGCCAGCAGTCCCCAGGGTGTTACCTACGAGCAGTACTTC
cdr3_aa: CASSPQGVTYEQYF
v_call: TRBV12-3/TRBV12-4
cdr3_length: 14
j_call: TRBJ2-7
clone_size: .
d_call: .

cdr3_nt: TGTGCCAGCAGGGAGGGGACTAGCGGGAGGGGTGAGCAGTACTTC
cdr3_aa: CASREGTSGRGEQYF
v_call: TRBV6-1
cdr3_length: 15
j_call: TRBJ2-7
clone_size: .
d_call: TRBD2

cdr3_nt: TGTGCCGTCCTAGGGACAGGGCGGAGTGGCTACACCTTC
cdr3_aa: CAVLGTGRSGYTF
v_call: TRBV6-1
cdr3_length: 13
j_call: TRBJ1-2
clone_size: few
d_call: TRBD1

cdr3_nt: TGTGCCAGCTCACCTCCCAGCACAGATACGCAGTATTTT
cdr3_aa: CASSPPSTDTQYF
v_call: TRBV18
cdr3_length: 13
j_call: TRBJ2-3
clone_size: many
d_call: .

cdr3_nt: TGTGCCAGCAGCTTGGTCCCAGCGAACACTGAAGCTTTCTTT
cdr3_aa: CASSLVPANTEAFF
v_call: TRBV5-5
cdr3_length: 14
j_call: TRBJ1-1
clone_size: many
d_call: .

cdr3_nt: TGTGCCAGCAGCGTAGTAGCGGGAGTCTCAGAGACCCAGTACTTC
cdr3_aa: CASSVVAGVSETQYF
v_call: TRBV9
cdr3_length: 15
j_call: TRBJ2-5
clone_size: .
d_call: TRBD2

cdr3_nt: TGCAGTGCTAGAGATTTCGGTCGGGCTAGCGGTTCCTACGAGCAGTACTTC
cdr3_aa: CSARDFGRASGSYEQYF
v_call: TRBV20-1
cdr3_length: 17
j_call: TRBJ2-7
clone_size: .
d_call: TRBD2

cdr3_nt: TGTGCCAGCAGCACAGGCCGGACGGCTAGCACAGATACGCAGTATTTT
cdr3_aa: CASSTGRTASTDTQYF
v_call: TRBV7-9
cdr3_length: 16
j_call: TRBJ2-3
clone_size: many
d_call: .

cdr3_nt: TGTGCCAGCAGCTTGGGGACAGCTCGTTTCCAGCATTTT
cdr3_aa: CASSLGTARFQHF
v_call: TRBV5-6
cdr3_length: 13
j_call: TRBJ1-5
clone_size: many
d_call: .

cdr3_nt: TGTGCCACCAGCGTTAGCGGTCTCCCTAGCACAGATACGCAGTATTTT
cdr3_aa: CATSVSGLPSTDTQYF
v_call: TRBV15
cdr3_length: 16
j_call: TRBJ2-3
clone_size: many
d_call: .

cdr3_nt: TGCAGCGCCACCCTGCTGGGGGGCTATGGCTACACCTTC
cdr3_aa: CSATLLGGYGYTF
v_call: TRBV29-1
cdr3_length: 13
j_call: TRBJ1-2
clone_size: many
d_call: .

cdr3_nt: TGTGCCAGCAGCCCCGGACCAGATACGCAGTATTTT
cdr3_aa: CASSPGPDTQYF
v_call: TRBV11-1
cdr3_length: 12
j_call: TRBJ2-3
clone_size: many
d_call: .

cdr3_nt: TGTGCCAGCAGTACCGGGGGGGGAGCTTTCTTT
cdr3_aa: CASSTGGGAFF
v_call: TRBV27
cdr3_length: 11
j_call: TRBJ1-1
clone_size: many
d_call: .

cdr3_nt: TGTGCCTGGGGTGGAGCGTGGGGACTCGAGCAGTACTTC
cdr3_aa: CAWGGAWGLEQYF
v_call: TRBV30
cdr3_length: 13
j_call: TRBJ2-7
clone_size: .
d_call: .

cdr3_nt: TGTGCCAGCAGCTCGACAGGGCAAGAGACCCAGTACTTC
cdr3_aa: CASSSTGQETQYF
v_call: TRBV7-3
cdr3_length: 13
j_call: TRBJ2-5
clone_size: many
d_call: TRBD1

cdr3_nt: TGTGCCAGCAGCCTAGGGACAGGGGGGAACGAGCAGTACTTC
cdr3_aa: CASSLGTGGNEQYF
v_call: TRBV27
cdr3_length: 14
j_call: TRBJ2-7
clone_size: many
d_call: TRBD1

cdr3_nt: TGCAGTGCTAGGGGACAGGGACCGTGGGAGCCCCAGCATTTT
cdr3_aa: CSARGQGPWEPQHF
v_call: TRBV20-1
cdr3_length: 14
j_call: TRBJ1-5
clone_size: few
d_call: TRBD1

cdr3_nt: TGTGCCAGCAGCTTAGTTGGCAGCGAAAACAATGAGCAGTTCTTC
cdr3_aa: CASSLVGSENNEQFF
v_call: TRBV7-2
cdr3_length: 15
j_call: TRBJ2-1
clone_size: many
d_call: .

cdr3_nt: TGTGCCAGCAGTTACCACGGGGGCACCGGGGAGCTGTTTTTT
cdr3_aa: CASSYHGGTGELFF
v_call: TRBV6-5
cdr3_length: 14
j_call: TRBJ2-2
clone_size: .
d_call: .

cdr3_nt: TGTGCCAGCAGGGGCGGACGGGACGTGTATGGCTACACCTTC
cdr3_aa: CASRGGRDVYGYTF
v_call: TRBV12-3/TRBV12-4
cdr3_length: 14
j_call: TRBJ1-2
clone_size: many
d_call: .

cdr3_nt: TGTGCCACCAGTGATCCAGAGACGGGAAGCTCCTACAATGAGCAGTTCTTC
cdr3_aa: CATSDPETGSSYNEQFF
v_call: TRBV24-1
cdr3_length: 17
j_call: TRBJ2-1
clone_size: many
d_call: .

cdr3_nt: TGTGCCAGCAGCTACGGGGCGGAAGCCTACAATGAGCAGTTCTTC
cdr3_aa: CASSYGAEAYNEQFF
v_call: TRBV7-3
cdr3_length: 15
j_call: TRBJ2-1
clone_size: many
d_call: .

cdr3_nt: TGTGCCAGCAGTTACCGAGTGACAAGCTCCTACGAGCAGTACTTC
cdr3_aa: CASSYRVTSSYEQYF
v_call: TRBV6-2/TRBV6-3
cdr3_length: 15
j_call: TRBJ2-7
clone_size: .
d_call: .

cdr3_nt: TGCGCCAGCAGCCCAAACCTGGGGGGAGACTCCTACAATGAGCAGTTCTTC
cdr3_aa: CASSPNLGGDSYNEQFF
v_call: TRBV4-3
cdr3_length: 17
j_call: TRBJ2-1
clone_size: .
d_call: .

cdr3_nt: TGCGCCAGCGGACCGAGCGGGACAAACACCGGGGAGCTGTTTTTT
cdr3_aa: CASGPSGTNTGELFF
v_call: TRBV5-1
cdr3_length: 15
j_call: TRBJ2-2
clone_size: many
d_call: .

cdr3_nt: TGTGCCAGCAGTTGGGGCAGGGAAGGCGAGCAGTACTTC
cdr3_aa: CASSWGREGEQYF
v_call: TRBV28
cdr3_length: 13
j_call: TRBJ2-7
clone_size: .
d_call: .

cdr3_nt: TGCAGCGTTGGGGACAGGGGTTTAGCTTTCTTT
cdr3_aa: CSVGDRGLAFF
v_call: TRBV29-1
cdr3_length: 11
j_call: TRBJ1-1
clone_size: many
d_call: TRBD1

cdr3_nt: TGTGCCACCAGCCCTTGGACAGGAACCGGGGAGCTGTTTTTT
cdr3_aa: CATSPWTGTGELFF
v_call: TRBV24-1
cdr3_length: 14
j_call: TRBJ2-2
clone_size: many
d_call: TRBD1

cdr3_nt: TGTGCCAGCAGCTTCGACAGGGGCTACGAGCAGTACTTC
cdr3_aa: CASSFDRGYEQYF
v_call: TRBV7-7
cdr3_length: 13
j_call: TRBJ2-7
clone_size: .
d_call: TRBD1